This section outlines one T cell receptor (beta chain) sequence together with its context. At a deep level, the assay was run. The method was immunoSEQ multiplex PCR; TCRdb's version includes in-frame clones alone and lacks a portion of them. The sample lists around 500,000 clones, roughly four fifths occurring once. The source of the sample is a study of shared clonotypes between healthy human individuals. Study information: Donor composition was two women and a few men, aged 18 to 49.

The donor cohort consisted entirely of Caucasian adults residing in Nashville, Tennessee. Sequencing input: PBMCs. This TCR was sampled from a middle-aged woman in good health. Some clones in this sample may be carry-over from other donors' samples.

The chain's CDR3 is CASSQDVTGSSPLHF. As DNA, the CDR3 is TGCGCCAGCAGCCAAGATGTCACTGGGAGTTCACCCCTCCACTTT. The chain is built from TRBV4-1 and TRBJ1-6; unclear D gene. Germline V lookup: CDR1 MGHRA, CDR2 YSYEKL. The CDR3 has 15 residues. The V gene lost 0 bases and the J gene lost 9 bases, with 12 bases spanning the gap.